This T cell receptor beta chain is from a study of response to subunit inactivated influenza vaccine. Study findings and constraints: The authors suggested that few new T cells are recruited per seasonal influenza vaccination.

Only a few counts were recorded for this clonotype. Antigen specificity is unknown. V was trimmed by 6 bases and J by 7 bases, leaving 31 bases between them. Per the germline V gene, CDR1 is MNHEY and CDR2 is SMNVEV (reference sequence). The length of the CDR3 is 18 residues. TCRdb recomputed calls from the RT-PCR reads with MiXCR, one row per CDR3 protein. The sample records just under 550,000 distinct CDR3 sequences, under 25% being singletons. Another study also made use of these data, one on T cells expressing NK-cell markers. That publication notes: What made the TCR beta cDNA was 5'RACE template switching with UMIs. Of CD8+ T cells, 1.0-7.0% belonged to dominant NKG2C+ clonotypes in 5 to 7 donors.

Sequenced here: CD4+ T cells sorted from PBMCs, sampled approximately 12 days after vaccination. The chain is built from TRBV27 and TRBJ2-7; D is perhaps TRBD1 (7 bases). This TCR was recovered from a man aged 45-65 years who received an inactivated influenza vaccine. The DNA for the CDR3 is TGTGCCAGCAGGAAAGGGGAAGGGGGCCGTGCGGGGATCAGAGAGCAGTACTTC. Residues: CASRKGEGGRAGIREQYF.